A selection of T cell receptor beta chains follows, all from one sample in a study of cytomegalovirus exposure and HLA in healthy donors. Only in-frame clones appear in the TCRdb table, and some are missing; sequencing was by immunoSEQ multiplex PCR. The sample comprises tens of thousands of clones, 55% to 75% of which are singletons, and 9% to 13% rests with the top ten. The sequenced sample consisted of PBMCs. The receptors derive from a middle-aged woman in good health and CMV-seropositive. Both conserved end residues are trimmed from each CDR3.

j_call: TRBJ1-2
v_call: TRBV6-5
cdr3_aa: ASSYTQGMGGYT

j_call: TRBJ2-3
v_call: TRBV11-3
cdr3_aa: ASSLARLTDTQY

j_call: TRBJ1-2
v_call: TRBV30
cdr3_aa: AWSVQGVEGYT

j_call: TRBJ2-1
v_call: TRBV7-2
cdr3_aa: ASSLRGNEQF

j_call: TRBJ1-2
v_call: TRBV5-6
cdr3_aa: ASSLFSGGYGYT

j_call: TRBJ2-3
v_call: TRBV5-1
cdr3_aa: ASSLRDRGGPDTQY

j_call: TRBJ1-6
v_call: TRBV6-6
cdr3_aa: ASSSQDTSALH

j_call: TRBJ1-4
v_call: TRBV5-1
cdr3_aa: ASSAGTDNEKLF

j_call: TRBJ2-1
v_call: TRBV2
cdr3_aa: ASSAIGGGYNEQF

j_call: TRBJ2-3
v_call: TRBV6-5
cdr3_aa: ASSGGFGDTQY

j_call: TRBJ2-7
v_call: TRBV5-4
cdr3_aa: ASSLAGPPYEQY

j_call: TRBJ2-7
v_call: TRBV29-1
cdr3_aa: SVSGTGGYFSFEQY

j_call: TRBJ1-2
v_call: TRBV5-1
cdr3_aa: ASSLAPGTGGGYT

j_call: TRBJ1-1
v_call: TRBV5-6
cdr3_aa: ASIVGGFSTEAF

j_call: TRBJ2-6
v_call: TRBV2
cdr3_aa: ASSTPDRVSTGANVLT

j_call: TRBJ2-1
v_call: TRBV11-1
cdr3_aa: ASSPRDFGYNEQF

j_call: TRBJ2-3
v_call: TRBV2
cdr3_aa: ASSGGGTQY

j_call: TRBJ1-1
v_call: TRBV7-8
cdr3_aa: ASSWDLGRNTEAF

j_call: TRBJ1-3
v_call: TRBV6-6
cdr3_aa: ASSYGAGFSGNTIY

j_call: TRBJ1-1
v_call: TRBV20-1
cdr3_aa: SARGDLGAF

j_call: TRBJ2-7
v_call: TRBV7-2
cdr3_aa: ASSSGLGYYEQY

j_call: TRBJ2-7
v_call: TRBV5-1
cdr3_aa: ASSAPGQGSYEQY

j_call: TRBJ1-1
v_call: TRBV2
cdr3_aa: ASSAKGQGHTEAF

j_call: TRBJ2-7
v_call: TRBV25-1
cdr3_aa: ASSDRRGSTLAEQY

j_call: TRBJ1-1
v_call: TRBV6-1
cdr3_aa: ASSPSGQVGEAF

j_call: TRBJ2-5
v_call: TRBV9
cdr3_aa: ASSSGTSYQETQY

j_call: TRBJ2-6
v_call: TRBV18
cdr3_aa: ASSLRTGRYAANVLT

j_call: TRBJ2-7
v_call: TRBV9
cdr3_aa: ASSAGQGITYEQY

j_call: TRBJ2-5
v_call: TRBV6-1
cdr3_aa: ASSEGWGQGETQY

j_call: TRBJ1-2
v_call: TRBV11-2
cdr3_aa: ASTTIRQGSYGYT

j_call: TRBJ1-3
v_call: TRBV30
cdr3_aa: AWRSGGSGNTIY

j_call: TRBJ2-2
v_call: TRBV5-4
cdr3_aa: ASSLGGGRSTGELF

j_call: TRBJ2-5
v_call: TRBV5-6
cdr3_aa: ASSLVGVADQETQY

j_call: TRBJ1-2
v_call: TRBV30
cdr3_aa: AWSVLARPG

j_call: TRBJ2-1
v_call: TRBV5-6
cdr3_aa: ASSLGGTAYNEQF

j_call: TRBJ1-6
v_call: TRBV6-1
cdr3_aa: ANRDRENSPLH

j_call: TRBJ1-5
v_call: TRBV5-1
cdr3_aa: ASSRDNSNQPQH

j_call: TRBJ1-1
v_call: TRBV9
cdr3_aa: ASSSRRENTEAF

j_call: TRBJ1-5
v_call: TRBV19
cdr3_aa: ASSTQEYQPQH

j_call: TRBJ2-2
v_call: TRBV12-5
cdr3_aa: ASVRDTGFNTGELF

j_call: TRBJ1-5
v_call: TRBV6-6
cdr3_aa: ASSQGGSNQPQH

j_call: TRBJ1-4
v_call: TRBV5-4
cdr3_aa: ASSTGQGGREKLF

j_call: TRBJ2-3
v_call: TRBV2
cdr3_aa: ASKKGLAGGPRNTQY

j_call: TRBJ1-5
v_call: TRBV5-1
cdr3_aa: ASSLSGQNQPQH

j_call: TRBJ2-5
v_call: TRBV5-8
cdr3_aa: ASSSYREKSKTQY

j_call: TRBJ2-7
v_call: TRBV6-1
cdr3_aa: ASSEFFGGIYEQY

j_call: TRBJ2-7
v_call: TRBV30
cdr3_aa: AWSWGQGDEQY

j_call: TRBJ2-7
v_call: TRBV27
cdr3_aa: ASSSIAGDPYEQY

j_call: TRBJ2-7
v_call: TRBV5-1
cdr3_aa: ASSFQARAYEQY

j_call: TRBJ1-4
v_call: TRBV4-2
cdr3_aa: ASSQAPSGQGTYEKLF

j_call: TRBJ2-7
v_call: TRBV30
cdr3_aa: AWVRGGEDEQY

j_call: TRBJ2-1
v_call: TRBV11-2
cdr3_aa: ASSLAVGNGNEQF

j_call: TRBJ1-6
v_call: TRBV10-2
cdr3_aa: ASLFEGWVLIGTGRNSPLH

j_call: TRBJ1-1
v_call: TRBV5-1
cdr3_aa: ASSSTGGEAF

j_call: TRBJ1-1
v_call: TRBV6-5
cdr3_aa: ASSITGGGTEAF

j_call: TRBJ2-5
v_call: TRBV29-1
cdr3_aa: SVQLDQEAQY

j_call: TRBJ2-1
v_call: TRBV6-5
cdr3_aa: ASSYAGQYNEQF

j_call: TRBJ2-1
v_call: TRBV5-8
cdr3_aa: ASSLQQIYNEQF

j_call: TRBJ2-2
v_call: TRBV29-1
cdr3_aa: SARGGAGELF

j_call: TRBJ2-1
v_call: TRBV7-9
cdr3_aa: SSSLSQNNEQF